Listed here is a single T cell receptor beta chain. Measured with immunoSEQ multiplex PCR; TCRdb has only the in-frame clones, and not every one. Here the sample spans around 100,000 clones, roughly 89% being singletons. This sample was included in a study of control samples from healthy donors and cancer patients. Germline V gene lookup returns CDR1 LNHDA and CDR2 SQIVND (reference sequence). Trimming took 2 bases from V and 0 from J, leaving 17 bases between them. The CDR3 length is 18 residues. The gene calls are TRBV19 and TRBJ1-3; weak D call: TRBD1 (6 bases). The sample was blood. This sequence originates from a human donor in good health. The donor label of this sample is uncertain. Here the CDR3 reads CASSIPNLGANSGNTIYF. CDR3 in DNA: TGTGCCAGTAGTATACCCAATTTGGGGGCTAACTCTGGAAACACCATATATTTT.